This T cell receptor (beta chain) was profiled in a study of shared clonotypes between healthy human individuals. Sequenced by immunoSEQ multiplex PCR; TCRdb stores in-frame clones only, minus some. Among a few hundred thousand clones listed, about 69% were seen once. V lost 0 bases and J lost 0, with 14 bases in between. CDR1 is SGHNT and CDR2 is YYREEE in the germline V gene (reference sequence). This CDR3 is 17 amino acids long. Source material: memory CD4+ T cells sorted from blood. The subset denotes: CD45RA-negative fraction. This sequence originates from a man aged 25-45 years in good health. The chain joins TRBV5-4 to TRBJ2-3; tentative D call: TRBD2 (6 bases). The CDR3: CASSLGRDRTSTDTQYF. The CDR3 nucleotides are TGTGCCAGCAGCTTGGGGCGGGACCGAACTAGCACAGATACGCAGTATTTT.